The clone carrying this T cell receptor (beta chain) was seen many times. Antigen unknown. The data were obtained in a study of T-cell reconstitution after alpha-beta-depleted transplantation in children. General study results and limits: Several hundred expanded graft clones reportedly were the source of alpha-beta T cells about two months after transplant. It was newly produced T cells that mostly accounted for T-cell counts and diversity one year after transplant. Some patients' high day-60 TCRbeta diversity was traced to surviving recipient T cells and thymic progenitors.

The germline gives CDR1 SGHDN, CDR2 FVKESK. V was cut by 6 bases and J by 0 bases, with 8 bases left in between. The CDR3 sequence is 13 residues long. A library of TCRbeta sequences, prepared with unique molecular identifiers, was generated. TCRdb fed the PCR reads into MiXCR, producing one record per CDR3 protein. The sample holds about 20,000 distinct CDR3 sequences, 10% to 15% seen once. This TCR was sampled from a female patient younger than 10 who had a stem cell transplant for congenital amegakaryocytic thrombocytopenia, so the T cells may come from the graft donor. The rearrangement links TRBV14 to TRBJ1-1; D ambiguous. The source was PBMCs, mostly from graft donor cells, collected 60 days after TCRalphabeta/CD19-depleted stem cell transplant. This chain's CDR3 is CASSYRLNTEAFF. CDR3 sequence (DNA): TGTGCCAGCAGTTACAGACTGAACACTGAAGCTTTCTTT.